A selection of T cell receptor beta chains follows, all from one sample in a study of PD-L1 blockade in urothelial cancer. Assay: immunoSEQ multiplex PCR; the TCRdb copy retains only in-frame clones and omits some. The sample lists 75,000 to 100,000 clones; 83% were seen once. The sample here was PBMCs, taken around atezolizumab (anti-PD-L1) treatment. Receptors were obtained from a man aged 70 or older with urothelial cancer. CDR3s include the opening cysteine and the closing phenylalanine or tryptophan.

v_call cdr3_aa
TRBV5-4 CASSLNRGAYEQYF
TRBV6-5 CASSSVRGYEQYF
TRBV18 CASSTQGNTEAFF
TRBV6-1 CASRSQGAGPNTQYF
TRBV19 CASDSGTSGNEQFF
TRBV7-6 CASSPNGGQETQYF
TRBV19 CAIKLGGTDTQYF
TRBV7-9 CASSPLAVNYGYTF
TRBV19 CATAGGQTYEQYF
TRBV5-6 CASSLGPGSVGPLHF
TRBV15 CATSRDRDTNQPQHF
TRBV28 CASTSLPGLAGEETQYF
TRBV18 CASSPGVAANNEQFF
TRBV4-2 CASSQELRTGELFF
TRBV9 CASSVAPRGGYNEQFF
TRBV6-1 CASSAGQLAKNIQYF
TRBV5-1 CASSLITSTDTQYF